This TCR beta chain was captured by sequencing in a study of blood T cell repertoires in COVID-19. For the study at large: Sites in the United States, Italy and Spain provided acute and convalescent COVID-19 samples. PBMCs, B-cell-depleted T cells, or T cells were the source of the cDNA or gDNA that made up the material.

Germline V gene lookup returns CDR1 MNHEY and CDR2 SVGAGI. The V and J ends lost 6 bases and 0 bases respectively, with 12 bases between them. The CDR3 extends over 15 amino acids. Original handling: Amplifying reference gene primers gave estimates of nucleated cell counts. Produced via immunoSEQ multiplex PCR; TCRdb's table is partial and in-frame only. V and J calls and clone size are copied from that table; D and trimming were computed from the DNA. The sample lists about 68,000 clones, 70% to 90% seen once, with more than 20% in the top ten. This sequence was found in a man in his fifties with acute or convalescent COVID-19. The sequencing sample was made of peripheral blood. The chain combines TRBV6-5 with TRBJ1-3; a weak D match, TRBD1 (6 bases). The CDR3 coding sequence is TGTGCCAGCAGCCCCGGACAGCTCTCTGGAAACACCATATATTTT. As protein: CASSPGQLSGNTIYF.